The sequence of this T cell receptor beta chain was determined in a study of human T cells and chemical hapten exposure. This CDR3 region has 13 residues. V shed 6 bases, J shed 2 bases, and the junction held 3 bases outside the gene matches. Germline CDR1 SNHLY, CDR2 FYNNEI. Time point given: patch test 3, about 24 weeks after DPC sensitization. The treatment: therapeutic diphenylcyclopropenone sensitization with weekly scalp DPC. TCRdb re-derived calls from the RACE reads in MiXCR, one entry per CDR3 protein. The table includes 95,000 to 150,000 distinct CDR3 sequences, approximately 11% detected once.

Source: whole blood, taken in connection with sensitization to the hapten diphenylcyclopropenone (DPC). The chain employs TRBV2 and TRBJ2-7; TRBD1 matches 8 bases. This sequence originates from a woman between 50 and 59 years old with alopecia areata. Some clones in this sample may be carry-over from other donors' samples. CDR3 amino acids: CASRGTGAYEQYF. The CDR3, as DNA: TGTGCCAGCAGAGGGACAGGAGCCTACGAGCAGTACTTC.